This T cell receptor (beta chain) was recorded in a study of identical twins. Only healthy Caucasians were enrolled as donors. This clonotype showed up just a few times. Its target is unknown. A universal primer site was incorporated via template switching, and the cDNA contained unique molecular identifiers. In TCRdb, the 5' RACE reads were re-called with MiXCR into one record per CDR3 protein. The top ten clones hold 1.6% of a sample with over 550,000 distinct CDR3 sequences, about 7% of them seen once. The study's findings and limits: Analyses based on zero insertions could be partly confounded by invariant MAIT and iNKT cells. Cross-sectional statistical analysis, not tracking of the same donors, underpinned the conclusions.

The length of the CDR3 is 13 residues. Germline-derived CDR1 and CDR2 are SQVTM and ANQGSEA. The V segment lost 7 bases and the J segment 2 bases; nucleotides outside the gene matches: 5. This sample also appeared in a second study, on yellow fever vaccine responses in identical twins.

The sequence was collected from a woman aged 18-29 years in good health. The chain employs TRBV29-1 and TRBJ1-1, with 9 bases that match TRBD1. The sequencing input was PBMCs. CDR3 sequence: CSAEQGANTEAFF. The CDR3 DNA is TGCAGCGCAGAACAGGGGGCTAACACTGAAGCTTTCTTT. The entire variable domain, with the rest obtained from reference TRBV29-1 and TRBJ1-1, is as follows: SAVISQKPSRDICQRGTSLTIQCQVDSQVTMMFWYRQQPGQSLTLIATANQGSEATYESGFVIDKFPISRPNLTFSTLTVSNMSPEDSSIYLCSAEQGANTEAFFGQGTRLTVV.